A selection of T cell receptor beta chains follows, all from one sample in a study of blood T cell repertoires in COVID-19. Repertoires were generated with immunoSEQ multiplex PCR, while TCRdb's copy carries only in-frame clones and drops some. The sample consists of hundreds of thousands of clones, around 88% of them appearing once. Sequencing input: PBMCs or T cells enriched from blood (not recorded which). The receptors were sampled from a woman aged 40 to 49 who had recovered from COVID-19. Both conserved end residues are part of each CDR3. A D gene is named only where the DNA matches it firmly. Clone size is not always given. Where it is, it says once, few, many or a class for expanded clones.

v_call: TRBV15; clone_size: once; d_call: NA; j_call: TRBJ1-1; cdr3_aa: CATSREAENTEAFF; cdr3_nt: TGTGCCACCAGCAGAGAAGCTGAGAACACTGAAGCTTTCTTT
v_call: TRBV4-1; clone_size: NA; d_call: NA; j_call: TRBJ1-1; cdr3_aa: CASSPGPGENTEAFF; cdr3_nt: TGCGCCAGCAGCCCGGGACCAGGGGAGAACACTGAAGCTTTCTTT
v_call: TRBV3-1/TRBV3-2; clone_size: NA; d_call: TRBD2; j_call: TRBJ2-3; cdr3_aa: CASSPLAGATDTQYF; cdr3_nt: TGTGCCAGCAGCCCTCTAGCGGGGGCTACAGATACGCAGTATTTT
v_call: TRBV7-3; clone_size: NA; d_call: NA; j_call: TRBJ2-2; cdr3_aa: CASSKGARNTGELFF; cdr3_nt: TGTGCCAGCAGCAAAGGGGCGAGGAACACCGGGGAGCTGTTTTTT
v_call: TRBV6-2/TRBV6-3; clone_size: NA; d_call: TRBD2; j_call: TRBJ2-1; cdr3_aa: CASSTPATGTSNNEQFF; cdr3_nt: TGTGCCAGCAGTACACCCGCCACCGGGACTAGCAACAATGAGCAGTTCTTC
v_call: TRBV4-3; clone_size: once; d_call: NA; j_call: TRBJ1-2; cdr3_aa: CASSQETKRRRGGYTF; cdr3_nt: TGCGCCAGCAGCCAAGAGACTAAAAGGCGCCGGGGTGGCTACACCTTC
v_call: TRBV19; clone_size: NA; d_call: NA; j_call: TRBJ1-6; cdr3_aa: CASSVTGLDSPLHF; cdr3_nt: TGTGCCAGTAGTGTCACAGGGTTGGACTCACCCCTCCACTTT
v_call: TRBV7-2; clone_size: NA; d_call: TRBD1; j_call: TRBJ2-7; cdr3_aa: CASSLVGTGGGYEQYF; cdr3_nt: TGTGCCAGCAGCTTAGTCGGGACAGGGGGGGGCTACGAGCAGTACTTC
v_call: TRBV28; clone_size: NA; d_call: TRBD2; j_call: TRBJ2-1; cdr3_aa: CASLSGGYNEQFF; cdr3_nt: TGTGCCAGCCTAAGCGGGGGATACAATGAGCAGTTCTTC
v_call: TRBV10-3; clone_size: NA; d_call: TRBD1; j_call: TRBJ2-1; cdr3_aa: CAISDKQGGNEQFF; cdr3_nt: TGTGCCATCAGTGACAAACAGGGGGGCAATGAGCAGTTCTTC
v_call: TRBV28; clone_size: many; d_call: NA; j_call: TRBJ1-6; cdr3_aa: CASSYSSSPLHF; cdr3_nt: TGTGCCAGCAGTTACAGTTCCTCACCCCTCCACTTT